These 10 T cell receptor beta chains were sequenced from one sample in a study of CD8 T cells in Susac syndrome. Random hexamers were used to reverse transcribe about 0.5 to 1 ug of RNA. TCRdb analysed the immunoSEQ multiplex PCR reads with MiXCR anew, one entry per CDR3 protein. The profile shows tens of thousands of distinct CDR3 sequences, 85% to 95% of them singletons. The sample taken for sequencing was CD8+ T cells from PBMCs. Receptors originate from a human donor with multiple sclerosis.

This chain uses TRBV7-9 with TRBJ2-3; D remains ambiguous. With 4 bases removed from V and 1 base from J, the gap between germline ends came to 6 bases. CDR3 size: 13 residues. Germline V CDR1 and CDR2: SEHNR, FQNEAQ (reference sequence). CDR3 DNA sequence: TGTGCCAGCAGCTACCAGGGCACAGATACGCAGTATTTT. This sequence encodes CASSYQGTDTQYF.

This chain joins TRBV29-1 and TRBJ2-1; 12 nucleotides line up with TRBD1. Trimming at V came to 8 bases and at J to 0 bases, leaving 11 bases not matched to a gene. The CDR3 contains 17 residues. Germline V gene data show CDR1 as SQVTM and CDR2 as ANQGSEA. The CDR3 protein is CSIPGQGALRSYNEQFF. The CDR3 coding sequence is TGCAGCATACCGGGACAGGGGGCTCTCCGCTCCTACAATGAGCAGTTCTTC.

J is TRBJ2-7 and V is TRBV19; tentative D call: TRBD2 (6 bases). Deletions cut 1 base from V and 3 bases from J, with 10 bases between. The CDR3 contains 14 residues. Germline CDR1 is LNHDA and CDR2 is SQIVND (reference sequence). CDR3 DNA: TGTGCCAGTAGTATAGGTCGGGGGAGCTACGAGCAGTACTTC. Protein product: CASSIGRGSYEQYF.

The V gene is TRBV7-9, the J gene TRBJ2-1; 14 nucleotides line up with TRBD2. There are 15 residues in the CDR3. The trim removed 3 bases at V and 8 bases at J, leaving 3 bases unmatched. In germline, CDR1 is SEHNR, CDR2 FQNEAQ (reference sequence). CDR3 sequence (DNA): TGTGCCAGCAGCTTGGGACTAGCGGGGGTCGATGAGCAGTTCTTC. Residues: CASSLGLAGVDEQFF.

A single count supports this clonotype. The chain recombines TRBV11-2 with TRBJ1-1; 7 nucleotides agree with TRBD1. This CDR3 has 17 residues. J was trimmed by 0 bases and V by 3 bases; bases with no gene match: 10. Per the germline V gene, CDR1 is SGHAT and CDR2 is FQNNGV. The DNA for the CDR3 is TGTGCCAGCAGCTTCGCCTCGACAGGGTCCGTGAACACTGAAGCTTTCTTT. This translates into CASSFASTGSVNTEAFF.

The CDR3 loop reads CASSQGLGDYEQYF. CDR3 DNA: TGTGCCAGCAGCCAAGGCTTGGGTGACTACGAGCAGTACTTC. The chain links TRBV4-2 to TRBJ2-7; D gene unclear. The ends were cut back, 1 base at V and 3 bases at J, with 10 bases in the middle. Germline lookup yields CDR1 LGHNA and CDR2 YNFKEQ. The CDR3 is made up of 14 amino acids.

The chain carries TRBV12-3 or TRBV12-4 and TRBJ1-5; 7 nucleotides align to TRBD1. Losses at the gene ends were 6 bases for V and 0 bases for J; bases not matched to a gene: 8. The CDR3 extends over 16 amino acids. This CDR3 is CASRVGTAYSNQPQHF. The CDR3 DNA sequence: TGTGCCAGCAGGGTTGGGACAGCTTATAGCAATCAGCCCCAGCATTTT.

This chain joins TRBV27 and TRBJ2-1; D remains ambiguous. CDR3 length equals 12 residues. CDR1 is MNHEY, CDR2 SMNVEV, per germline (reference sequence). V dropped 6 bases and J dropped 15 bases, with 18 bases sitting between them. CDR3 nucleotide sequence: TGTGCCAGCAGCCTCGGGCCTACGAGATTGTTCTTC. Amino acids: CASSLGPTRLFF.

The chain links TRBV7-9 to TRBJ2-2; D is ambiguous. V was clipped by 5 bases and J by 8 bases, with 9 bases between them. In germline, CDR1 is SEHNR, CDR2 FQNEAQ (reference sequence). This CDR3 contains 12 residues. The CDR3 protein is CASSPIFGELFF. CDR3 sequence (DNA): TGTGCCAGCAGCCCAATTTTTGGGGAGCTGTTTTTT.

This chain joins TRBV27 and TRBJ2-1, with 8 bases lining up with TRBD1. V shed 6 bases and J 5 bases; nucleotides not matched to a gene: 15. Germline V gives CDR1 MNHEY, CDR2 SMNVEV (reference sequence). The CDR3 spans 17 residues. In DNA form, the CDR3 reads TGTGCCAGCAGCCTACTGGGGCCGGGACAGGCCGACAATGAGCAGTTCTTC. It yields the protein CASSLLGPGQADNEQFF.